The clone carrying this TCR beta chain has a handful of counts. TCR cDNA received a 3' ligated oligonucleotide that carried a UMI. Ligated cDNA underwent four rounds of PCR with nested alpha and beta constant region primers and SP2. For blood and skin samples, reverse transcription used TCR alpha and beta constant primers. TCRdb reprocessed the 5' RACE reads via MiXCR and lists one record per CDR3 protein. The sample lists roughly 60,000 distinct CDR3 sequences; about 7% were seen once. The data originate from a study of naive and memory T cell subsets. CDR1 and CDR2 from the germline V gene are SQVTM and ANQGSEA. The CDR3 is 14 residues long. With 4 bases clipped from V and 1 base from J, the junction kept 6 bases outside the gene matches.

The sequence was obtained from a male donor in good health. The V gene is TRBV29-1, the J gene TRBJ1-1; 7 bases align to TRBD1. The CDR3 here is CSVVGQAENTEAFF. The CDR3 bases are TGCAGCGTTGTCGGACAGGCTGAGAACACTGAAGCTTTCTTT.